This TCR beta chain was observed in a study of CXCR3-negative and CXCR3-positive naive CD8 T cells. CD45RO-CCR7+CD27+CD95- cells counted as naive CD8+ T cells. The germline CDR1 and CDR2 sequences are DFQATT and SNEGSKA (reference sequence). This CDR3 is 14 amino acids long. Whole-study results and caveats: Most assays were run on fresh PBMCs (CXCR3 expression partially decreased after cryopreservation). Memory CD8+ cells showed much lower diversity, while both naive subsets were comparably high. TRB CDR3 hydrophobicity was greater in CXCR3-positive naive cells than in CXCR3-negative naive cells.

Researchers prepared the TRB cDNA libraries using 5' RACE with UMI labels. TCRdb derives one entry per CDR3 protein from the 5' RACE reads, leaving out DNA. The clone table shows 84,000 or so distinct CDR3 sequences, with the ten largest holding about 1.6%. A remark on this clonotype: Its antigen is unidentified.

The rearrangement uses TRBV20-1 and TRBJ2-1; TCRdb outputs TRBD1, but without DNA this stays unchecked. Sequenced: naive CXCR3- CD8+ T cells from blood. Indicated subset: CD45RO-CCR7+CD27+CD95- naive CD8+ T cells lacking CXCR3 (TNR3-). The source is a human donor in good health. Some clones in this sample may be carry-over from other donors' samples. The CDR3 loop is CSARGEDRYNEQFF.